There are a few counts of the clone carrying this T cell receptor beta chain. What it binds is unknown. This sample stems from a study of cytomegalovirus exposure and HLA in healthy donors. Germline CDR1 and CDR2: SQVTM and ANQGSEA. The CDR3 totals 13 residues. V shed 6 bases, J shed 6 bases, and the junction held 8 bases outside the gene matches. PCR amplification relied on 60 Vbeta primers (plus 13 Jbeta primers). Here immunoSEQ multiplex PCR was the method, and the copy in TCRdb shows in-frame clones only, minus some. The table shows over 85,000 clones, with about 80% occurring only once. Study outcomes and limitations: About 90% or about 30% of the time was how often most TCR beta V segments were productive, according to an earlier analysis. In a later analysis, an Asian-associated ancestry cluster reportedly showed fewer N-insertions than the roughly 710-donor mean. Among TCR beta chains of equal frequency, HLA-associated ones were more clonally expanded in a later analysis. After further analysis at a later stage, 15,000 to 20,000 TCR beta sequences were associated with HLA alleles at 0.05 false discovery rate.

This sequence was found in a man under 40 in good health and CMV-seronegative. The rearrangement joins TRBV29-1 to TRBJ1-1; 9 nucleotides line up with TRBD1. The specimen was PBMCs. CDR3 sequence: CSVNRGRVAEAFF. CDR3 nucleotides: TGCAGCGTAAACAGGGGGCGTGTGGCTGAAGCTTTCTTT.